Each of the 13 T cell receptor beta chains below was sequenced from the same sample in a study of molecular identifiers for immune sequencing clone quantification. TCRdb recomputed calls from the PCR reads with MiXCR, one row per CDR3 protein. The sample records around 320,000 distinct CDR3 sequences, roughly a quarter being singletons. The sequenced sample consisted of naive CD8+ T cells from blood, with Jurkat cell RNA spiked in. Indicated subset: FACS-sorted CD8+CD4-CCR7+CD45RA+ naive T cells. The origin of the receptors is a human donor in good health. Some libraries in this study had Jurkat cell RNA spiked in.

This clonotype was seen a handful of times. This CDR3 reads CSATSGGPGTGELFF. The CDR3 DNA sequence: TGCAGCGCAACTAGCGGGGGTCCGGGGACCGGGGAGCTGTTTTTT. V gene TRBV29-1 combines with J gene TRBJ2-2, with 11 bases identical to TRBD2. V gave up 7 bases and J gave up 5 bases; unmatched junction bases: 9. Germline CDR1 reads SQVTM; CDR2 reads ANQGSEA. The CDR3 is 15 residues long.

This clonotype was counted between two and nine times. CDR3 sequence: CASSQDAGLGSETQYF. The CDR3 nucleotides read TGCGCCAGCAGCCAAGATGCGGGACTAGGGTCAGAGACCCAGTACTTC. The rearrangement uses TRBV4-1 and TRBJ2-5; 8 bases are shared with TRBD2. Trimming at V came to 0 bases and at J to 4 bases, leaving 7 bases not matched to a gene. This CDR3 has 16 amino acids. Germline CDR1 MGHRA, CDR2 YSYEKL.

This clonotype was recorded a few times. The CDR3 sequence: CASSPPTGTVNTGELFF. CDR3 bases: TGTGCCAGCTCACCACCAACCGGGACAGTGAACACCGGGGAGCTGTTTTTT. The chain recombines TRBV18 with TRBJ2-2; the match to TRBD1 covers 7 bases. Germline V gene lookup returns CDR1 KGHSH and CDR2 LQKENI. With V trimmed by 0 bases and J by 1 base, 5 bases remained unmatched. The CDR3 extends over 17 amino acids.

In its sample, this clonotype was seen many times. The V call is TRBV7-8, the J call TRBJ2-7; D is possibly TRBD1 (5 bases). Germline V gives CDR1 SGHVS, CDR2 FQNEAQ. The CDR3 has 14 amino acids. Between the trimmed V and J ends, which lost 1 base and 3 bases, there was a span of 10 bases. CDR3 amino acids: CASSLGGRVYEQYF. Here the CDR3 DNA reads TGTGCCAGCAGCTTAGGGGGCAGGGTCTACGAGCAGTACTTC.

The V and J genes are TRBV6-2 or TRBV6-3 and TRBJ1-1; D might be TRBD1 (5 bases). V lost 6 bases to trimming and J lost 3 bases, with 11 bases between them. There are 13 residues in the CDR3. The germline gives CDR1 MNHEY, CDR2 SVGEGT. CDR3 nucleotide sequence: TGTGCCAGCAGCTGGGACTTCGACACTGAAGCTTTCTTT. This translates into CASSWDFDTEAFF.

A note on this clonotype: At one end, the junction sequence differs from germline, possibly due to a read error. V usage is TRBV20-1 and J usage is TRBJ1-1, with 8 bases identical to TRBD1. From germline, CDR1 is DFQATT and CDR2 SNEGSKA (reference sequence). This CDR3 has 13 amino acids. CDR3 in amino acids: CSETGDKNAEAFF. The CDR3 DNA reads TGCAGTGAGACAGGGGACAAGAACGCTGAAGCTTTCTTT.

A note on this clonotype: This may come from a read error, since a much larger clone is one base off. The V gene is TRBV5-6, the J gene TRBJ1-1, with D hard to call. V dropped 2 bases and J dropped 10 bases, with 12 bases sitting between them. Germline-derived CDR1 and CDR2 are SGHDT and YYEEEE. The CDR3 is made up of 12 amino acids. CDR3 loop: CASSFDDSGAFF. In DNA, the CDR3 is TGTGCCAGCAGCTTCGATGACTCTGGAGCTTTCTTT. Drawing the rest from reference TRBV5-6 and TRBJ1-1, the complete variable domain is DAGVTQSPTHLIKTRGQQVTLRCSPKSGHDTVSWYQQALGQGPQFIFQYYEEEERQRGNFPDRFSGHQFPNYSSELNVNALLLGDSALYLCASSFDDSGAFFGQGTRLTVV.

The V and J genes are TRBV9 and TRBJ2-1; 14 nucleotides match TRBD2. Germline CDR1 reads SGDLS; CDR2 reads YYNGEE. The CDR3 has 15 amino acids. Trimming cost V 3 bases and J 6 bases; bases outside gene matches: 2. CDR3 amino acids: CASSAGTSGSNEQFF. The CDR3 DNA is TGTGCCAGCAGCGCCGGGACTAGCGGGAGCAATGAGCAGTTCTTC.

Comment on this clonotype: This may arise from a read error, as a much more abundant clone is one base away. The V call is TRBV20-1, the J call TRBJ1-5, with 7 bases that match TRBD1. The CDR3 is made up of 12 amino acids. Germline V lookup: CDR1 DFQATT, CDR2 SNEGSKA (reference sequence). The CDR3 sequence is CSARTGNQPQRF. The CDR3 nucleotides are TGCAGTGCTAGGACAGGGAATCAGCCCCAGCGTTTT.

This clonotype was seen ten or more times. The gene calls are TRBV6-2 or TRBV6-3 and TRBJ2-7; no clear D. The CDR3 loop spans 12 amino acids. CDR1 is MNHEY, CDR2 SVGEGT, per germline. V dropped 6 bases and J dropped 1 base, with 7 bases sitting between them. Here the CDR3 reads CASSHGSYEQYF. The CDR3 coding sequence is TGTGCCAGCAGCCACGGGTCCTACGAGCAGTACTTC.

This clonotype was seen more than once but under ten times. The V gene is TRBV4-1, the J gene TRBJ2-3; D ambiguous. Per germline, CDR1 MGHRA and CDR2 YSYEKL. The CDR3 is made up of 15 amino acids. Trimming shortened V by 1 base and J by 0 bases, and 8 bases separated the two germline ends. CDR3: CASSQVLRSTDTQYF. The CDR3 DNA is TGCGCCAGCAGCCAAGTCCTAAGGAGCACAGATACGCAGTATTTT.

This clonotype has more than one count but fewer than ten. This chain joins TRBV7-9 and TRBJ2-5; a possible D gene is TRBD2 (5 bases). This CDR3 region has 13 residues. CDR1 SEHNR and CDR2 FQNEAQ come from the germline V gene (reference sequence). V was clipped by 6 bases and J by 4 bases, with 12 bases between them. The CDR3 bases are TGTGCCAGCAGTGGAGGTTGGGGAGAGACCCAGTACTTC. As protein: CASSGGWGETQYF.

The V and J genes are TRBV19 and TRBJ1-2; 9 nucleotides align to TRBD1. Germline V lookup: CDR1 LNHDA, CDR2 SQIVND (reference sequence). This CDR3 has 15 amino acids. V dropped 8 bases and J dropped 0; count of bases not matched to a gene: 7. This chain's CDR3 is CASVQGAEANYGYTF. The CDR3 nucleotides read TGTGCCAGTGTACAGGGGGCAGAAGCTAACTATGGCTACACCTTC.